This T cell receptor (beta chain) is from a study of CD8 T cells in Susac syndrome. The CDR3 runs to 14 residues. Germline CDR1 reads GTSNPN; CDR2 reads SVGIG (reference sequence). J was trimmed by 1 base and V by 2 bases; bases with no gene match: 1. General study findings and limits: The study's TCR sequencing and HLA analysis drew on a certain number of individuals. That number was acknowledged as relatively small.

The RNA input was roughly 0.45 to 1 ug, and it was reverse transcribed with random hexamers. An immunoSEQ multiplex PCR amplified TCR beta CDR3 over 54 Vbeta and 13 Jbeta. TCRdb independently ran MiXCR on the immunoSEQ multiplex PCR reads; one entry per CDR3 protein. The data hold a few hundred thousand distinct CDR3 sequences, with about 95% observed a single time. Sequencing of TCR beta was undertaken in CD8+ and CD4+ T cells derived from blood. Negative isolation yielded the CD8+ and CD4+ T cells, while FACS enriched the TEMRA cells. This clonotype has only a few counts. Antigen unknown. Sequenced material: CD4+ T cells from PBMCs. This receptor was taken from a human donor with multiple sclerosis. The chain carries TRBV30 and TRBJ2-3; TRBD2 agrees at 9 bases. The CDR3 nucleotides are TGTGCCTGGAGTTTAGCGGGAGGCACAGATACGCAGTATTTT. Amino acids: CAWSLAGGTDTQYF.